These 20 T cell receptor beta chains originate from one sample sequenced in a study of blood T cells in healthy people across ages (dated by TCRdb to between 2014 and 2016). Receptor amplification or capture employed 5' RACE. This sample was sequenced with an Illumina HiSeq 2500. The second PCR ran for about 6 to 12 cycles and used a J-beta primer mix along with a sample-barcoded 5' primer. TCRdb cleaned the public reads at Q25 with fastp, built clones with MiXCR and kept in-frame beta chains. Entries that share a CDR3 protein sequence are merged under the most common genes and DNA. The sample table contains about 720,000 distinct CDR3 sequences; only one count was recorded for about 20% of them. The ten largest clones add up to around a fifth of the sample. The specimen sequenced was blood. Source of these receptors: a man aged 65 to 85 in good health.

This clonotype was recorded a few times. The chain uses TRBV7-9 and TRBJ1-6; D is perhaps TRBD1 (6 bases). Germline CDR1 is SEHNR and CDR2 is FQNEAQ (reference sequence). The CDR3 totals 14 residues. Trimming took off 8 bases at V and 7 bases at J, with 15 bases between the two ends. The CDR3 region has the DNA TGTGCCAGCGGGACACAGGGTGGGAATTCACCCCTCCACTTT. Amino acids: CASGTQGGNSPLHF.

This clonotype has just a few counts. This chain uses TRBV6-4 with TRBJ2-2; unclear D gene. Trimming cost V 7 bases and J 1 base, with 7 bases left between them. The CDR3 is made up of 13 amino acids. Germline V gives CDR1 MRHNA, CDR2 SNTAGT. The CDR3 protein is CASMDQNTGELFF. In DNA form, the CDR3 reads TGTGCCAGCATGGACCAGAACACCGGGGAGCTGTTTTTT.

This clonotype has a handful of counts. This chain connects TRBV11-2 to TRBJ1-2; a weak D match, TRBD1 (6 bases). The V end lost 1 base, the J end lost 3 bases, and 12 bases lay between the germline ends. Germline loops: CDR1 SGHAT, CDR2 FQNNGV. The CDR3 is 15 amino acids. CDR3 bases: TGTGCCAGCAGCTTAGTCACAGGGCGTGACTATGGCTACACCTTC. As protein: CASSLVTGRDYGYTF.

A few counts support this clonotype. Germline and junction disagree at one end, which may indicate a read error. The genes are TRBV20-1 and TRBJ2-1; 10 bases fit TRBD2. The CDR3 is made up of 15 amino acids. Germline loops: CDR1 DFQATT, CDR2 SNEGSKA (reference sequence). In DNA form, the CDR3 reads TGTAGTGCTCCTAGCGGGGGTGCTTCTCTCAATGAGCAGTTCTTC. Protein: CSAPSGGASLNEQFF.

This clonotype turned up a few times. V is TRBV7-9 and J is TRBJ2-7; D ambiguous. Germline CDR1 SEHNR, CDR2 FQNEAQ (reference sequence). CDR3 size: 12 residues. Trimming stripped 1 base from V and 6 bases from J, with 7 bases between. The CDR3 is CASSLEGSEQYV. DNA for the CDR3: TGTGCCAGCAGCTTAGAGGGAAGCGAGCAGTACGTC.

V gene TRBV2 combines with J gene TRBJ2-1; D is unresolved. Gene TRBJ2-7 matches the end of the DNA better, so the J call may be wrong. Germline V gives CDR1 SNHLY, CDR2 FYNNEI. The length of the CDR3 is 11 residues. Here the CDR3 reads CASGIRYEQYF. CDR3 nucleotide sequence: TGTGCCAGCGGGATTAGGTACGAGCAGTACTTC.

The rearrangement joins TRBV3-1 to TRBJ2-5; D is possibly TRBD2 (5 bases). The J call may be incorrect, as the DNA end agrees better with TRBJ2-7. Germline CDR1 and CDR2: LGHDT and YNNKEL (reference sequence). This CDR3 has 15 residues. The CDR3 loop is CASSQIASSSYEQYF. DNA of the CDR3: TGTGCCAGCAGCCAAATAGCGTCCAGCTCCTACGAGCAGTACTTC.

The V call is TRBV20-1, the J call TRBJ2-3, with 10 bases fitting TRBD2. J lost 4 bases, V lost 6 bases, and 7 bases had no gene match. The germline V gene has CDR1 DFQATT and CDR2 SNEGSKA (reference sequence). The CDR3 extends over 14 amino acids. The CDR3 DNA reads TGCAGTGCGCCACCGGGACTAGCGTCAGATACGCAGTATTTT. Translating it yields CSAPPGLASDTQYF.

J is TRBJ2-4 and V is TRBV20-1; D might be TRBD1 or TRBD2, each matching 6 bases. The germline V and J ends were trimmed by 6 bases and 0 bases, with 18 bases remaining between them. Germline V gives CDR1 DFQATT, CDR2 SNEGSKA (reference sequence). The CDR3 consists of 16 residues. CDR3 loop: CSAPGDSGLAKNIQYF. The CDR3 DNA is TGCAGTGCCCCAGGGGATTCGGGACTAGCCAAAAACATTCAGTACTTC.

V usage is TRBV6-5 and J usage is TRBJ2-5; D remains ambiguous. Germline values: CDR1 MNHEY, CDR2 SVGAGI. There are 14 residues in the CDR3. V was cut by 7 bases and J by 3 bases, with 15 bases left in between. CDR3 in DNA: TGTGCCAGCACCCATTCCCACGCAGAAGAGACCCAGTACTTC. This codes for CASTHSHAEETQYF.

CDR3 amino acids: CASRAGFLNEKLFF. The CDR3 region has the DNA TGTGCCAGCAGAGCGGGGTTTCTCAATGAAAAACTGTTTTTT. The genes are TRBV12-3 or TRBV12-4 and TRBJ1-4; D uncertain. Trimming removed 6 bases at V and 5 bases at J, with 13 bases between. CDR3 size: 14 residues.

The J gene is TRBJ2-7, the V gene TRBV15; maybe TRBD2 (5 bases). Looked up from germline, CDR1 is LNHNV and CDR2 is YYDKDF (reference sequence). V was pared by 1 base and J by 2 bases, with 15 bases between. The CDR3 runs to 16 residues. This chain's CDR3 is CATSRALLASTYEQYF. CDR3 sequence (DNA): TGTGCCACCAGCAGAGCCCTCTTAGCGAGTACCTACGAGCAGTACTTC.

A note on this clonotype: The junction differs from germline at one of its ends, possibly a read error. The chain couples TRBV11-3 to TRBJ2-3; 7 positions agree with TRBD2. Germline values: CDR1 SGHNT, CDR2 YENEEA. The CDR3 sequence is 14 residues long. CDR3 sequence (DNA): TGCGCCAGCAGTCGTCTAGCGGTAACAGATACGCAGTATTTT. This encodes CASSRLAVTDTQYF.

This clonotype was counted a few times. CDR3 in DNA: TGTGCCTGGAGTGGTAACTCTGGAAACACCATATATTTT. It encodes CAWSGNSGNTIYF. The rearrangement joins TRBV30 to TRBJ1-3, with D unclear. The CDR3 runs 13 residues. The germline V and J ends were trimmed by 1 base and 0 bases, with 4 bases remaining between them. Germline values: CDR1 GTSNPN, CDR2 SVGIG (reference sequence).

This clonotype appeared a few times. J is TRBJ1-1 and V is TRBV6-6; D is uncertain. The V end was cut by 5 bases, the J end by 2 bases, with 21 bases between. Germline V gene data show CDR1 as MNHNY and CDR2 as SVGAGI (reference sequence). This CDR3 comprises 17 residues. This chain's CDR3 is CASSHSQSGKPNTEAFF. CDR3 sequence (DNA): TGTGCCAGCAGTCATTCTCAGTCGGGAAAGCCCAACACTGAAGCTTTCTTT.

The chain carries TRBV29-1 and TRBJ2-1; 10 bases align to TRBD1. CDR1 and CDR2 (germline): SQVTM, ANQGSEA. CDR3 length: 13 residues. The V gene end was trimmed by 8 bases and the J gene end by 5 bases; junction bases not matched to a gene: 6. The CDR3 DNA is TGCAGCCTGGACAGGGGGACAAACAATGAGCAGTTCTTC. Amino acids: CSLDRGTNNEQFF.

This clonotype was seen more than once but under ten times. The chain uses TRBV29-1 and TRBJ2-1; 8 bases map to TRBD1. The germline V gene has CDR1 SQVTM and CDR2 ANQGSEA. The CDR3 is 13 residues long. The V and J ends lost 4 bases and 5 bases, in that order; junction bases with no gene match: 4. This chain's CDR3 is CSVGTGRHNEQFF. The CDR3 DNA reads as TGCAGCGTTGGGACAGGGAGACACAATGAGCAGTTCTTC.

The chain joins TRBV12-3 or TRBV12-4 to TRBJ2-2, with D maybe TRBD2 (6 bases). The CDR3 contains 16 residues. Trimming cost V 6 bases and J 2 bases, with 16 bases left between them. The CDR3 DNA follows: TGTGCCAGCAGGGCCGGAGGGGCCGATAACACCGGGGAGCTGTTTTTT. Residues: CASRAGGADNTGELFF.

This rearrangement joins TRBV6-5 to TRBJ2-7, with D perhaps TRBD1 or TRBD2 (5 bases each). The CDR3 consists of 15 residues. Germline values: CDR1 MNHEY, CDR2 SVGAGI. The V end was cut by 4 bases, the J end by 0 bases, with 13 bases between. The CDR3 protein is CASSSSGTASYEQYF. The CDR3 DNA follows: TGTGCCAGCAGTTCATCCGGGACGGCCTCCTACGAGCAGTACTTC.

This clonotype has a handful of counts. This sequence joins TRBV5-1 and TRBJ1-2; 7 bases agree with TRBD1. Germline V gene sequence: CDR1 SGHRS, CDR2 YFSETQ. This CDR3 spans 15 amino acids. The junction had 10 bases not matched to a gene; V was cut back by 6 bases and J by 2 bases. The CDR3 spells CASIPVPTGNYGYTF. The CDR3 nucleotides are TGCGCCAGCATACCCGTCCCGACAGGGAACTATGGCTACACCTTC.